This TCR beta chain was found in a study of T cells after yellow fever vaccination. CDR1 and CDR2 from the germline V gene are KGHSH and LQKENI. CDR3 size: 14 residues. V was shortened by 3 bases and J by 5 bases, with 13 bases between the two germline ends. By 5'RACE template switching, TCR cDNA was produced, with a universal primer site and UMIs added in the process. Each CDR3 protein is one row after TCRdb ran MiXCR on the 5' RACE reads. The profile shows some 220,000 distinct CDR3 sequences, 3.2% of them singletons. The origin of this receptor is a man in his late teens or twenties who received the YFV17D yellow fever vaccine. J is TRBJ1-1 and V is TRBV18, with D hard to call. This sample comprised CD4+ T cells sorted from PBMCs, obtained 10 days after the yellow fever booster vaccination. The CDR3 DNA follows: TGTGCCAGCTCACCTGGGTCCTCTCGGACTGAAGCTTTCTTT. It specifies CASSPGSSRTEAFF.